This T cell receptor beta chain was sequenced for a study of blood T cell repertoires in COVID-19. Original processing notes: Amplification of reference gene primers provided the estimated nucleated cell counts. TCRdb's copy holds only in-frame clones and misses some; the assay was immunoSEQ multiplex PCR. The D gene and trimming were derived from the DNA, and the V and J assignments and clone size from that table. The sample yields fewer than 110,000 clones, 80% to 90% seen once. This clone was seen a handful of times. Deletions cut 2 bases from V and 4 bases from J, with 8 bases between. The CDR3 loop spans 13 amino acids.

This chain connects TRBV12-3 or TRBV12-4 to TRBJ1-2; the D gene is possibly TRBD1 (6 bases). The sample comprised peripheral blood. This sequence originates from a woman aged 25 to 45 with acute or convalescent COVID-19. The CDR3: CASSLIRGYGYTF. DNA for the CDR3: TGTGCCAGCAGTTTAATCAGGGGCTATGGCTACACCTTC.